The 24 T cell receptor beta chains listed next were all sequenced from one sample in a study of blood T cell repertoires in COVID-19. Some clones are missing from TCRdb's copy, which holds only in-frame ones; the method was immunoSEQ multiplex PCR. The table includes 390,000 or so clones, around 92% detected once. The sample taken for sequencing was peripheral blood. The receptors were gathered from a woman aged 25-40 years with COVID-19, enrolled during active disease.

This clone was seen just once. CDR3 DNA sequence: TGCGCCAGCAGCCTGACTAGCGGGGGGCCTCACTCCTACGAGCAGTACTTC. Residues: CASSLTSGGPHSYEQYF. The chain employs TRBV5-1 and TRBJ2-7, with 13 bases identical to TRBD2. The junction had 7 bases not matched to a gene; V was cut back by 4 bases and J by 0 bases. Per germline, CDR1 SGHRS and CDR2 YFSETQ. This CDR3 region has 17 residues.

V and J are TRBV5-1 and TRBJ2-1; D unresolved. Germline lookup yields CDR1 SGHRS and CDR2 YFSETQ. This CDR3 has 15 residues. V dropped 0 bases and J dropped 2 bases, with 9 bases sitting between them. The DNA of the CDR3 is TGCGCCAGCAGCTTGGCTCGCGGCACCTACAATGAGCAGTTCTTC. It codes for CASSLARGTYNEQFF.

The rearrangement uses TRBV4-3 and TRBJ2-2, with 9 nucleotides matching TRBD2. Germline trimming cut 1 base from V and 8 bases from J; bases unmatched to any gene: 11. Germline CDR1 is LGHNA and CDR2 is YSLEER. The CDR3 is 17 amino acids. DNA for the CDR3: TGCGCCAGCAGCCAAGGTGGTAGCGGGGGAGGGGATGGGGAGCTGTTTTTT. Translation gives CASSQGGSGGGDGELFF.

The chain has TRBV28 and TRBJ2-7; TRBD1 is a possible D gene (5 bases). The CDR3 has 13 amino acids. The germline V gene has CDR1 MDHEN and CDR2 SYDVKM. Trimming removed 8 bases at V and 7 bases at J, with 18 bases between. For the CDR3, the DNA is TGTGCCAGCTCAGGGTTCGGGCCGAGGGAGCAGTACTTC. It codes for CASSGFGPREQYF.

The J gene is TRBJ2-2, the V gene TRBV14; D uncertain. V lost 0 bases and J 4 bases, leaving 9 bases between the germline ends. Per germline, CDR1 SGHDN and CDR2 FVKESK. The CDR3 totals 15 residues. The CDR3 DNA is TGTGCCAGCAGCCAAGATATCTACAGCACCGGGGAGCTGTTTTTT. Translated, it gives CASSQDIYSTGELFF.

The chain carries TRBV2 and TRBJ2-6; 10 bases line up with TRBD2. Germline loops: CDR1 SNHLY, CDR2 FYNNEI. CDR3 length equals 17 residues. V trimming: 2 bases; J trimming: 2 bases; junction bases outside the gene matches: 3. The DNA for the CDR3 is TGTGCCAGCAGTGAAATAGCGGGGGGAGCTGGGGCCAACGTCCTGACTTTC. Amino acids: CASSEIAGGAGANVLTF.

V is TRBV11-3 and J is TRBJ2-7; 8 nucleotides match TRBD2. Germline lookup yields CDR1 SGHNT and CDR2 YENEEA. The CDR3 extends over 15 amino acids. J was trimmed by 1 base and V by 1 base; bases with no gene match: 3. The CDR3 loop is CASSLGLASSYEQYV. The CDR3 coding sequence is TGTGCCAGCAGCTTAGGACTAGCGAGTTCCTACGAGCAGTACGTC.

This clone was seen a few times. The chain carries TRBV3-1 (or the pseudogene TRBV3-2) and TRBJ1-1, with D uncertain. V was clipped by 6 bases and J by 4 bases, with 15 bases between them. Germline CDR1 reads LGHDT; CDR2 reads YNNKEL (reference sequence). The CDR3 sequence is 14 residues long. CDR3 coding DNA: TGTGCCAGCAGTTCCGAATGGGGAGTCACTGAAGCTTTCTTT. Amino acids: CASSSEWGVTEAFF.

The rearrangement joins TRBV4-1 to TRBJ2-1; 10 nucleotides line up with TRBD2. The CDR3 consists of 15 residues. V was clipped by 4 bases and J by 7 bases; unmatched bases: 7. Looked up from germline, CDR1 is MGHRA and CDR2 is YSYEKL. DNA of the CDR3: TGCGCCAGCAGCCGACCCGGGACTAGCGAAAATGAGCAGTTCTTC. This translates into CASSRPGTSENEQFF.

The chain couples TRBV5-3 to TRBJ2-3, with 7 nucleotides matching TRBD1. TRBV5-3 carries the ORF label, with uncertain function. This CDR3 has 15 residues. The V gene end was trimmed by 1 base and the J gene end by 4 bases; junction bases not matched to a gene: 6. The CDR3 coding sequence is TGTGCCAGAAGCTTGCGCAGGGGGTATCCAGATACGCAGTATTTT. This codes for CARSLRRGYPDTQYF.

This chain joins TRBV29-1 and TRBJ1-1, with TRBD1 as a possible D gene (5 bases). The V and J ends lost 6 bases and 3 bases respectively, with 17 bases between them. CDR3 length: 14 residues. Germline V gives CDR1 SQVTM, CDR2 ANQGSEA. DNA for the CDR3: TGCAGCGTCCGCAGGGAACTTGAGCACACTGAAGCTTTCTTT. Residues: CSVRRELEHTEAFF.

A few counts support this clone. This chain connects TRBV18 to TRBJ1-2; D gene ambiguous. Trimming took 3 bases from V and 3 from J, leaving 14 bases between them. The CDR3 totals 15 residues. Germline V gene sequence: CDR1 KGHSH, CDR2 LQKENI. The CDR3 here is CASSPPSSGDYGYTF. CDR3 nucleotides: TGTGCCAGCTCACCCCCCTCCAGCGGTGACTATGGCTACACCTTC. The variable domain in full, completed from reference TRBV18 and TRBJ1-2, reads NAGVMQNPRHLVRRRGQEARLRCSPMKGHSHVYWYRQLPEEGLKFMVYLQKENIIDESGMPKERFSAEFPKEGPSILRIQQVVRGDSAAYFCASSPPSSGDYGYTFGSGTRLTVV.

This clone has only a few counts. V is TRBV10-3 and J is TRBJ2-2; 11 nucleotides match TRBD2. CDR1 and CDR2 from the germline V gene are ENHRY and SYGVKD. The CDR3 contains 16 residues. After removal of 0 bases from V and 6 bases from J, the junction contained 3 bases not matched to a gene. CDR3 amino acids: CAISESASGRSGELFF. The CDR3 region has the DNA TGTGCCATCAGTGAGTCGGCTAGCGGGAGGTCCGGGGAGCTGTTTTTT.

The chain joins TRBV6-4 to TRBJ2-3; the D gene is possibly TRBD1 (5 bases). The V gene's germline CDR1 is MRHNA and CDR2 SNTAGT. V was trimmed by 3 bases and J by 2 bases, leaving 15 bases between them. The CDR3 spans 16 residues. In DNA, the CDR3 is TGTGCCAGCAGTGATGAGCCTCGGACAAACACAGATACGCAGTATTTT. Its translation: CASSDEPRTNTDTQYF.

This chain links TRBV5-6 with TRBJ1-2; no firm D call. Deletions cut 2 bases from V and 5 bases from J, with 10 bases between. The germline CDR1 and CDR2 sequences are SGHDT and YYEEEE. The CDR3 has 13 residues. CDR3 protein: CASSFGVGYGYTF. CDR3 DNA sequence: TGTGCCAGCAGCTTCGGGGTAGGGTATGGCTACACCTTC.

The chain uses TRBV5-1 and TRBJ2-7, with TRBD1 matching over 12 bases. With V trimmed by 4 bases and J by 0 bases, 11 bases remained unmatched. Germline CDR1 SGHRS, CDR2 YFSETQ. CDR3 length: 18 amino acids. In DNA, the CDR3 is TGCGCCAGCAGCCCTCCGGGACAGGGGGCTCGTGGCTCCTACGAGCAGTACTTC. Translating gives CASSPPGQGARGSYEQYF.

The chain is built from TRBV10-3 and TRBJ1-1, with D perhaps matching TRBD1 (5 bases). Germline V gives CDR1 ENHRY, CDR2 SYGVKD. Trimming pared 7 bases from V and 0 bases from J, leaving 15 bases between. This CDR3 region has 15 residues. Here the CDR3 reads CAIMGGSGMNTEAFF. The CDR3 DNA follows: TGTGCCATCATGGGGGGGTCTGGTATGAACACTGAAGCTTTCTTT.

V usage is TRBV4-3 and J usage is TRBJ2-2; D is perhaps TRBD2 (7 bases). The ends were cut back, 4 bases at V and 4 bases at J, with 13 bases in the middle. Per the germline V gene, CDR1 is LGHNA and CDR2 is YSLEER. CDR3 length: 15 residues. CDR3 loop: CASSPGGTGTGELFF. CDR3 sequence (DNA): TGCGCCAGCAGCCCGGGGGGCACGGGCACCGGGGAGCTGTTTTTT.

This rearrangement joins TRBV10-3 to TRBJ2-7; TRBD2 matches 7 bases. The CDR3 sequence is 13 residues long. From germline, CDR1 is ENHRY and CDR2 SYGVKD. V shed 10 bases and J 3 bases; nucleotides not matched to a gene: 9. The CDR3, as DNA: TGTGCCACCGGACTAGGAGATAACTACGAGCAGTACTTC. It yields the protein CATGLGDNYEQYF.

The chain uses TRBV7-6 and TRBJ2-1, with TRBD1 matching 9 bases. Trimming removed 2 bases from V and 14 bases from J; junction bases left unmatched: 7. This CDR3 spans 13 amino acids. From germline, CDR1 is SGHVS and CDR2 FNYEAQ. Written as DNA, the CDR3 is TGTGCCAGCAGCTTAACCCGGGACAGGGAGAAGTTCTTC. Amino acid sequence: CASSLTRDREKFF.

The rearrangement joins TRBV11-2 to TRBJ2-3, with D possibly matching TRBD2 (7 bases). Germline V gives CDR1 SGHAT, CDR2 FQNNGV. This CDR3 is built from 16 residues. The V end lost 5 bases, the J end lost 2 bases, and 17 bases lay between the germline ends. In DNA, the CDR3 is TGTGCCAGCAGCGTAGCGGCGGGGGCTAACACAGATACGCAGTATTTT. This codes for CASSVAAGANTDTQYF.

The CDR3 protein is CASSRGTSGRVNEQFF. The CDR3 DNA follows: TGTGCCAGCTCCCGGGGGACTAGCGGGAGAGTGAATGAGCAGTTCTTC. The chain couples TRBV18 to TRBJ2-1, with 14 positions matching TRBD2. The CDR3 is 16 amino acids. The germline V gene has CDR1 KGHSH and CDR2 LQKENI. V shed 6 bases, J shed 7 bases, and the junction held 8 bases outside the gene matches.

The gene calls are TRBV27 and TRBJ2-1; 15 bases fit TRBD2. J lost 7 bases, V lost 5 bases, and 6 bases had no gene match. This CDR3 has 16 amino acids. Looked up from germline, CDR1 is MNHEY and CDR2 is SMNVEV (reference sequence). The CDR3 region is CASSRRTSGGDNEQFF. CDR3 bases: TGTGCCAGCAGTCGACGGACTAGCGGGGGGGATAATGAGCAGTTCTTC.

The chain couples TRBV19 to TRBJ2-1; 8 bases align to TRBD2. CDR1 and CDR2 (germline): LNHDA, SQIVND (reference sequence). Unmatched junction bases numbered 6, after V lost 6 bases and J lost 2 bases. This CDR3 comprises 15 residues. CDR3 protein: CASREGTSAYNEQFF. The CDR3 DNA reads as TGTGCCAGTAGAGAAGGGACTAGTGCCTACAATGAGCAGTTCTTC. Drawing the rest from reference TRBV19 and TRBJ2-1, the complete variable domain is DGGITQSPKYLFRKEGQNVTLSCEQNLNHDAMYWYRQDPGQGLRLIYYSQIVNDFQKGDIAEGYSVSREKKESFPLTVTSAQKNPTAFYLCASREGTSAYNEQFFGPGTRLTVL.